Given below is one TCR beta chain in context. Using a J-beta primer mix together with a sample-barcoded 5' primer, a second PCR was run for roughly 6 to 11 cycles. Every molecule of cDNA carried a tag from a template-switch adaptor with 12 random nucleotides. MiXCR, run by TCRdb on the 5' RACE reads, gives a single entry per CDR3 protein. The sample includes about 1,400,000 distinct CDR3 sequences, roughly 40% of them seen just once. The data derive from a study of blood T cells in healthy people across ages. Turning to the study itself: With template switching, about one barcoded beta molecule was captured per two T cells.

This CDR3 has 14 amino acids. Germline CDR1 SGHRS, CDR2 YFSETQ. The chain couples TRBV5-1 to TRBJ2-7; D is tentatively TRBD1 or TRBD2 (6 bases each). The J call may be in error: the DNA end matches TRBJ2-5 better. The sequence derives from a woman between 18 and 29 years old in good health. Sequences were obtained from blood. CDR3 region: CASGPKWGAETQYF. The DNA for the CDR3 is TGCGCCAGCGGCCCTAAGTGGGGGGCAGAGACCCAGTACTTC.